This T cell receptor beta chain comes out of a study of OX40 agonist ivuxolimab in advanced cancers. Study-level information: Earlier treatment with anti-PD-1, anti-PD-L1 or anti-CTLA-4 was permitted, and about 40% had received some.

The table came from immunoSEQ multiplex PCR; TCRdb's copy has only in-frame clones and leaves some out. The table shows around 18,000 clones, with around two thirds occurring only once. This clone was seen only once. Germline V CDR1 and CDR2: MDHEN, SYDVKM. V dropped 3 bases and J dropped 5 bases, with 8 bases sitting between them. CDR3 length: 13 residues. The chain has TRBV28 and TRBJ2-1; D ambiguous. Sequences were derived from CD4+ or CD8+ T cells sorted from blood, sampled in a trial of the OX40 agonist ivuxolimab. The TCR originated in an adult with an advanced solid tumor such as melanoma, head and neck, liver or kidney cancer. The CDR3 is CASSFRPDNEQFF. In DNA, the CDR3 is TGTGCCAGCAGTTTCCGCCCAGACAATGAGCAGTTCTTC. The full variable domain, rest sourced from reference TRBV28 and TRBJ2-1, is DVKVTQSSRYLVKRTGEKVFLECVQDMDHENMFWYRQDPGLGLRLIYFSYDVKMKEKGDIPEGYSVSREKKERFSLILESASTNQTSMYLCASSFRPDNEQFFGPGTRLTVL.